What follows are 27 T cell receptor beta chains derived from one specimen sequenced in a study of T cell repertoires in cytomegalovirus infection. TCRdb used MiXCR to reprocess the reads, holding one entry per CDR3 protein. The sample records about 360,000 distinct CDR3 sequences, about a sixth being singletons. Sequencing was carried out using PBMCs. The receptors shown here come from a human donor in good health (CMV status not recorded). Some clones in this sample may be carry-over from other donors' samples.

V is TRBV20-1 and J is TRBJ1-2, with D possibly TRBD1 on 5 matching bases. This CDR3 region has 16 residues. In germline, CDR1 is DFQATT, CDR2 SNEGSKA (reference sequence). Trimming took 3 bases from V and 0 from J, leaving 17 bases between them. The CDR3 loop is CSASIGHPNTNYGYTF. DNA of the CDR3: TGCAGTGCTAGCATCGGACACCCGAATACTAACTATGGCTACACCTTC.

CDR3 protein: CASRPGTVKWDTEAFF. CDR3 DNA: TGTGCCAGCAGACCGGGGACCGTCAAGTGGGACACTGAAGCTTTCTTT. The rearrangement joins TRBV7-9 to TRBJ1-1, with TRBD1 as a possible D gene (5 bases). V was pared by 6 bases and J by 3 bases, with 20 bases between. This CDR3 spans 16 amino acids. The germline gives CDR1 SEHNR, CDR2 FQNEAQ (reference sequence).

This clonotype occurred a few times. The V call is TRBV4-2, the J call TRBJ1-1, with no clear D. Trimming took off 6 bases at V and 0 bases at J, with 17 bases between the two ends. This CDR3 is 16 amino acids long. Germline V gene data show CDR1 as LGHNA and CDR2 as YNFKEQ. The CDR3 DNA reads TGTGCCAGCAGTCGGTCTGAGGCAGATTTGAACACTGAAGCTTTCTTT. Translation: CASSRSEADLNTEAFF.

The sample holds many counts of this clonotype. The chain carries TRBV6-1 and TRBJ2-1, with 11 bases that match TRBD2. The CDR3 is 15 amino acids. V dropped 2 bases and J dropped 6; count of bases not matched to a gene: 3. CDR1 is MNHNS and CDR2 is SASEGT in the germline V gene. CDR3 loop: CASSETSGSFNEQFF. The CDR3 nucleotides are TGTGCCAGCAGTGAAACTAGCGGGAGTTTCAATGAGCAGTTCTTC.

This clonotype was detected ten times or more. This sequence joins TRBV5-1 and TRBJ2-5; D is perhaps TRBD2 (6 bases). The CDR3 spans 15 residues. Germline V gene sequence: CDR1 SGHRS, CDR2 YFSETQ. Trimming stripped 4 bases from V and 2 bases from J, with 15 bases between. The CDR3 bases are TGCGCCAGCAGCCTATCGGGACTTGGACAAGAGACCCAGTACTTC. Translating gives CASSLSGLGQETQYF.

This clonotype was seen many times. The V call is TRBV7-6, the J call TRBJ2-1; either TRBD1 or TRBD2 may fit D (7 bases each). Germline CDR1 is SGHVS and CDR2 is FNYEAQ. The germline V and J ends were trimmed by 5 bases and 1 base, with 21 bases remaining between them. There are 18 residues in the CDR3. The CDR3 loop is CASSHGVGGGLSYNEQFF. CDR3 DNA sequence: TGTGCCAGCAGCCATGGTGTGGGAGGGGGCCTATCCTACAATGAGCAGTTCTTC.

This clonotype turned up a few times. This rearrangement joins TRBV5-1 to TRBJ2-3; perhaps TRBD1 as D (5 bases). V gave up 7 bases and J gave up 0 bases, with 9 bases separating them. CDR1 and CDR2 (germline): SGHRS, YFSETQ. The CDR3 is 13 amino acids. CDR3 amino acids: CASRTTSTDTQYF. The DNA for the CDR3 is TGCGCCAGCCGGACAACTAGCACAGATACGCAGTATTTT. The complete variable domain, with remaining parts taken from reference TRBV5-1 and TRBJ2-3, reads KAGVTQTPRYLIKTRGQQVTLSCSPISGHRSVSWYQQTPGQGLQFLFEYFSETQRNKGNFPGRFSGRQFSNSRSEMNVSTLELGDSALYLCASRTTSTDTQYFGPGTRLTVL.

The table lists this clonotype with a few counts. V gene TRBV20-1 combines with J gene TRBJ2-1, with 10 bases matching TRBD2. After removal of 0 bases from V and 3 bases from J, the junction contained 5 bases not matched to a gene. CDR1 is DFQATT, CDR2 SNEGSKA, per germline (reference sequence). The CDR3 has 16 amino acids. The CDR3 sequence is CSARDPLAGHYNEQFF. CDR3 sequence (DNA): TGCAGTGCTAGAGACCCACTAGCGGGGCACTACAATGAGCAGTTCTTC.

This clonotype was recorded many times. This rearrangement joins TRBV7-2 to TRBJ1-5; D is unclear. The germline V and J ends were trimmed by 7 bases and 1 base, with 14 bases remaining between them. Germline CDR1 is SGHTA and CDR2 is FQGNSA. The CDR3 is 15 amino acids. This CDR3 reads CASNLLSGSNQPQHF. CDR3 nucleotide sequence: TGTGCCAGCAACCTGTTGTCGGGCAGCAATCAGCCCCAGCATTTT. Looking up the rest from reference TRBV7-2 and TRBJ1-5 gives the full variable domain: GAGVSQSPSNKVTEKGKDVELRCDPISGHTALYWYRQSLGQGLEFLIYFQGNSAPDKSGLPSDRFSAERTGGSVSTLTIQRTQQEDSAVYLCASNLLSGSNQPQHFGDGTRLSIL.

This clonotype came up many times. This rearrangement joins TRBV7-8 to TRBJ2-5; D gene uncertain. The CDR3 length is 13 residues. V was shortened by 2 bases and J by 4 bases, with 8 bases between the two germline ends. The germline CDR1 and CDR2 sequences are SGHVS and FQNEAQ. The CDR3: CASSLSLGETQYF. CDR3 DNA sequence: TGTGCCAGCAGCTTAAGCCTAGGAGAGACCCAGTACTTC.

This clonotype was counted at least ten times. This chain links TRBV12-3 or TRBV12-4 with TRBJ1-1; possible D gene TRBD1, 6 bases. Trimming pared 3 bases from V and 6 bases from J, leaving 20 bases between. The CDR3 contains 16 residues. CDR3 protein: CASSFAHWGGGAEAFF. CDR3 DNA sequence: TGTGCCAGCAGTTTTGCCCATTGGGGAGGGGGTGCTGAAGCTTTCTTT.

Many counts were recorded for this clonotype. The DNA of the CDR3 is TGTGCCAGCAGCTTAGGGACAGGGAGCTCACCCCTCCACTTT. Its protein product is CASSLGTGSSPLHF. The gene calls are TRBV7-2 and TRBJ1-6, with 8 bases identical to TRBD1. Trimming at V came to 1 base and at J to 10 bases, leaving 3 bases not matched to a gene. The CDR3 has 14 amino acids. Germline-derived CDR1 and CDR2 are SGHTA and FQGNSA.

This chain's CDR3 is CASSVSGPPQHF. CDR3 nucleotide sequence: TGTGCCAGCAGTGTGTCCGGGCCGCCCCAGCATTTT. The chain uses TRBV2 and TRBJ1-5, with no clear D. Germline CDR1 reads SNHLY; CDR2 reads FYNNEI. The CDR3 consists of 12 residues. With 4 bases removed from V and 9 bases from J, the gap between germline ends came to 10 bases.

The V call is TRBV10-3, the J call TRBJ2-7; 16 bases are shared with TRBD2. CDR1 is ENHRY and CDR2 is SYGVKD in the germline V gene. V was clipped by 8 bases and J by 6 bases; unmatched bases: 7. The CDR3 is 15 amino acids. Here the CDR3 DNA reads TGTGCCATCTCCGGGACTAGCGGGAGGGCAGTCGAGCAGTACTTC. Translation gives CAISGTSGRAVEQYF.

In nucleotides, the CDR3 is TGTGCCAGCAGCCGAAATTTAGCTAACTATGGCTACACCTTC. It specifies CASSRNLANYGYTF. The chain is built from TRBV7-8 and TRBJ1-2; D remains unclear. Germline assignment: CDR1 SGHVS and CDR2 FQNEAQ. Trimming removed 5 bases at V and 0 bases at J, with 10 bases between. CDR3 length: 14 residues.

The sample holds many counts of this clonotype. The V gene is TRBV6-2 or TRBV6-3, the J gene TRBJ2-7, with 8 bases aligning to TRBD1. Unmatched junction bases numbered 11, after V lost 6 bases and J lost 1 base. CDR1 is MNHEY and CDR2 is SVGEGT in the germline V gene. The CDR3 is 16 amino acids. This chain's CDR3 is CASRRRSGGWSYEQYF. The CDR3, as DNA: TGTGCCAGCAGACGCCGCTCAGGGGGCTGGTCCTACGAGCAGTACTTC.

In its sample, this clonotype was seen many times. V gene TRBV7-8 combines with J gene TRBJ2-7; 7 nucleotides agree with TRBD1. V shed 3 bases, J shed 4 bases, and the junction held 9 bases outside the gene matches. Germline V gene data show CDR1 as SGHVS and CDR2 as FQNEAQ. The CDR3 extends over 15 amino acids. In nucleotides, the CDR3 is TGTGCCAGCAGCTTTAGACAGGGTATCCCTTACGAGCAGTACTTC. It specifies CASSFRQGIPYEQYF. The whole variable domain, filled in from reference TRBV7-8 and TRBJ2-7, reads GAGVSQSPRYKVAKRGQDVALRCDPISGHVSLFWYQQALGQGPEFLTYFQNEAQLDKSGLPSDRFFAERPEGSVSTLKIQRTQQEDSAVYLCASSFRQGIPYEQYFGPGTRLTVT.

The sample holds a few counts of this clonotype. The chain couples TRBV12-3 or TRBV12-4 to TRBJ2-3; D is perhaps TRBD1 (5 bases). The CDR3 consists of 14 residues. Deletions cut 6 bases from V and 2 bases from J, with 12 bases between. The CDR3 protein is CASRIDSTTDTQYF. The CDR3 DNA is TGTGCCAGCAGAATTGACAGTACCACAGATACGCAGTATTTT.

The rearrangement uses TRBV10-3 and TRBJ1-1, with D maybe TRBD1 (5 bases). CDR3 length: 13 amino acids. The germline CDR1 and CDR2 sequences are ENHRY and SYGVKD. Trimming shortened V by 11 bases and J by 0 bases, and 13 bases separated the two germline ends. The CDR3 protein is CAALGRMNTEAFF. The CDR3 DNA reads TGTGCCGCGTTGGGACGGATGAACACTGAAGCTTTCTTT.

The chain couples TRBV6-2 or TRBV6-3 to TRBJ2-7; unclear D gene. This CDR3 comprises 12 residues. Germline assignment: CDR1 MNHEY and CDR2 SVGEGT. The ends were cut back, 8 bases at V and 0 bases at J, with 8 bases in the middle. The CDR3 nucleotides are TGTGCCAGCGCTGGGTTCTCCTACGAGCAGTACTTC. As protein: CASAGFSYEQYF.

Worth noting for this clonotype: With a much larger clone just one base away, this may be a read error. The chain combines TRBV7-2 with TRBJ2-7, with 10 bases matching TRBD2. The CDR3 is made up of 14 amino acids. Germline V gene sequence: CDR1 SGHTA, CDR2 FQGNSA. Trimming at V came to 6 bases and at J to 3 bases, leaving 5 bases not matched to a gene. The CDR3 nucleotides are TGTGCCAGCAGACCTAGCGGGGGTTACTACGAGCAGTACGTC. It translates to CASRPSGGYYEQYV.

This clonotype was found a few times. The J gene is TRBJ2-3, the V gene TRBV12-3 or TRBV12-4; maybe TRBD2 (7 bases). Trimming took 3 bases from V and 6 from J, leaving 16 bases between them. The CDR3 totals 15 residues. CDR3 protein: CASSLGGGPEDTQYF. The CDR3 DNA is TGTGCCAGCAGTTTGGGGGGGGGGCCGGAGGATACGCAGTATTTT.

This clonotype was found a few times. The chain uses TRBV10-3 and TRBJ1-1; no clear D. The CDR3 spans 15 residues. Germline-derived CDR1 and CDR2 are ENHRY and SYGVKD. Trimming took 0 bases from V and 3 from J, leaving 11 bases between them. The CDR3 protein is CAISESTFSDTEAFF. The CDR3 bases are TGTGCCATCAGTGAGTCTACGTTTTCGGACACTGAAGCTTTCTTT.

Of note for this clonotype: This may arise from a read error, as a much more abundant clone is one base away. CDR3 DNA sequence: TGTGCCAGCAGCTTACCTAGCACGTGTGAGGAGCAGTACTTC. Protein: CASSLPSTCEEQYF. The genes are TRBV7-6 and TRBJ2-7, with D possibly TRBD2 on 5 matching bases. The V gene lost 2 bases and the J gene lost 7 bases, with 15 bases spanning the gap. This CDR3 contains 14 residues. Germline V CDR1 and CDR2: SGHVS, FNYEAQ.

This clonotype has ten or more counts. The chain carries TRBV7-2 and TRBJ1-5; TRBD1 matches at 10 bases. There are 16 residues in the CDR3. Germline assignment: CDR1 SGHTA and CDR2 FQGNSA. V lost 5 bases, J lost 2 bases, and 6 bases stayed unmatched. The CDR3 spells CASSGPGTGGNQPQHF. The CDR3 bases are TGTGCCAGCAGCGGTCCCGGGACAGGGGGCAATCAGCCCCAGCATTTT.

In its sample, this clonotype was seen many times. This rearrangement joins TRBV7-2 to TRBJ1-1, with 10 nucleotides matching TRBD1. Losses at the gene ends were 2 bases for V and 3 bases for J; bases not matched to a gene: 12. The CDR3 length is 18 residues. The V gene's germline CDR1 is SGHTA and CDR2 FQGNSA. The CDR3 coding sequence is TGTGCCAGCAGCTTAAGGAGGGGGGACAGGGGATCGCACACTGAAGCTTTCTTT. This translates into CASSLRRGDRGSHTEAFF.

The rearrangement uses TRBV4-2 and TRBJ2-3; D might be TRBD1 (5 bases). V lost 2 bases and J lost 5, with 17 bases in between. This CDR3 has 16 residues. CDR1 LGHNA and CDR2 YNFKEQ come from the germline V gene. CDR3 region: CASSQPTYGARDTQYF. Written as DNA, the CDR3 is TGTGCCAGCAGCCAACCGACCTATGGGGCGCGAGATACGCAGTATTTT.